This TCR beta chain was captured in a study of cytomegalovirus exposure and HLA in healthy donors. Primers: 60 Vbeta forward and 13 Jbeta reverse. In the original processing: Roughly 11 million shared chains were among around 80 million unique TCR beta chains counted in a later analysis. Method: immunoSEQ multiplex PCR; TCRdb's copy keeps in-frame clones and lacks some. V and J calls and clone size follow that table, whereas D and trimming were derived from the DNA. Among 200,000 to 250,000 clones listed, about two thirds were seen once. Sequences were obtained from PBMCs. This receptor was identified in a man aged 35 to 55 in good health and CMV-seropositive.

CDR3 sequence: CASSERSGGARWETQYF. The CDR3 bases are TGTGCCAGCAGTGAACGTAGCGGGGGGGCACGCTGGGAGACCCAGTACTTC. The chain is built from TRBV6-1 and TRBJ2-5, with 11 nucleotides matching TRBD2. CDR1 and CDR2 (germline): MNHNS, SASEGT. The CDR3 contains 17 residues. J lost 5 bases, V lost 2 bases, and 10 bases had no gene match.